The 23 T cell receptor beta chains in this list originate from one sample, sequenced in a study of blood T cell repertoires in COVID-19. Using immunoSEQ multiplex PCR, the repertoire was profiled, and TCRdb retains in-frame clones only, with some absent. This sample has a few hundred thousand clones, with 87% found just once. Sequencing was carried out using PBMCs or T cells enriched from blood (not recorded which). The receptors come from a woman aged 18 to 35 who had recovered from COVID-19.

The CDR3 spells CASRFRGRTEAFF. The DNA of the CDR3 is TGTGCCAGCAGATTCAGGGGTCGGACTGAAGCTTTCTTT. The V call is TRBV6-5, the J call TRBJ1-1; D is possibly TRBD1 (6 bases). This CDR3 has 13 amino acids. Germline values: CDR1 MNHEY, CDR2 SVGAGI. V was clipped by 6 bases and J by 5 bases, with 13 bases between them.

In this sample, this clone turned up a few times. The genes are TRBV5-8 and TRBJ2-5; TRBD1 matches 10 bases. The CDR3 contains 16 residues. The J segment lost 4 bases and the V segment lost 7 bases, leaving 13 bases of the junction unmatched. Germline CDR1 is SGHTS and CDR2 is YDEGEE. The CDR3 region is CASSGRGQGLGETQYF. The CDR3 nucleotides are TGTGCCAGCTCCGGACGGGGACAGGGGCTGGGAGAGACCCAGTACTTC.

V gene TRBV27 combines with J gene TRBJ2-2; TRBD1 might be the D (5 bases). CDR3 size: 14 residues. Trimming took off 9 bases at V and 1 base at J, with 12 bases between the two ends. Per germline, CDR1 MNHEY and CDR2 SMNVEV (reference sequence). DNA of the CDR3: TGTGCCAGTGGGGATACAGGGAACACCGGGGAGCTGTTTTTT. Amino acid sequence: CASGDTGNTGELFF.

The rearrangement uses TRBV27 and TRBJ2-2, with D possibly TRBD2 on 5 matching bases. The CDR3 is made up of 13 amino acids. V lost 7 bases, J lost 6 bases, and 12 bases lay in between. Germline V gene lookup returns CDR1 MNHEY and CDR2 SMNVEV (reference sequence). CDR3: CASNIGGSGELFF. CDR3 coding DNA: TGTGCCAGCAACATAGGCGGGTCCGGGGAGCTGTTTTTT.

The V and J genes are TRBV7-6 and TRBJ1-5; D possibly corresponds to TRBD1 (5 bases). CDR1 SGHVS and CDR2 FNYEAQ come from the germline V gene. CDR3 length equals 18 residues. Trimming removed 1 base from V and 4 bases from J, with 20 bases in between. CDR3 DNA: TGTGCCAGCAGCTTAGTAAGAGGTCTACAGGTGATAAATCAGCCCCAGCATTTT. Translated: CASSLVRGLQVINQPQHF.

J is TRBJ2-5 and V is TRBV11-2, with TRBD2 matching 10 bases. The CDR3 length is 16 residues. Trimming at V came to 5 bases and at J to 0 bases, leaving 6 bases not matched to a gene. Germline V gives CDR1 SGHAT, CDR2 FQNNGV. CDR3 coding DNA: TGTGCCAGCAGCGCATCTAGCGGGGGCTACCAAGAGACCCAGTACTTC. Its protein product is CASSASSGGYQETQYF.

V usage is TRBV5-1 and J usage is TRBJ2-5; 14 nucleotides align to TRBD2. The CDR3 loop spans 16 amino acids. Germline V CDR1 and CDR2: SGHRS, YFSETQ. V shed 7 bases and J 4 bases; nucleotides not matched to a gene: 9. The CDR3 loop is CASSGTSGGLGETQYF. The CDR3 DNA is TGCGCCAGCTCCGGGACTAGCGGGGGATTGGGAGAGACCCAGTACTTC.

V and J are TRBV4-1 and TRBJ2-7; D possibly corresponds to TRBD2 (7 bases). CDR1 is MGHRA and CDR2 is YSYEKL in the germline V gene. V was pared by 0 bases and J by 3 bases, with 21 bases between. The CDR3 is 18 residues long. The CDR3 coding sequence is TGCGCCAGCAGCCAAGATGTCGGACGGGGGGCGGGATACTACGAGCAGTACTTC. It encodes CASSQDVGRGAGYYEQYF.

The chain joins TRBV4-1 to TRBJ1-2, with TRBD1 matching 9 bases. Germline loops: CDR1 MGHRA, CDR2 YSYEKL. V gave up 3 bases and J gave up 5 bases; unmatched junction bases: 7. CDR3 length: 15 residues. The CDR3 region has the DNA TGCGCCAGCAGCCAGGGGGACAGGGTGTGGTATGGCTACACCTTC. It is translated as CASSQGDRVWYGYTF.

The DNA for the CDR3 is TGTGCCAGCAGCCTAGAGGGACAGGGTTACAATGAGCAGTTCTTC. Protein sequence: CASSLEGQGYNEQFF. The chain has TRBV7-9 and TRBJ2-1, with 9 bases matching TRBD1. V trimming: 5 bases; J trimming: 4 bases; junction bases outside the gene matches: 6. Germline V gene lookup returns CDR1 SEHNR and CDR2 FQNEAQ (reference sequence). This CDR3 region has 15 residues.

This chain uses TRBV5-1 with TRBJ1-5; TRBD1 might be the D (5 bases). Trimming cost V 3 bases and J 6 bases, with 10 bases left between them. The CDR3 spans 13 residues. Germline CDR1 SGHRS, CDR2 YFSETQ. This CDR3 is CASSSEGPQPQHF. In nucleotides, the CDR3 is TGCGCCAGCAGCTCGGAGGGGCCTCAGCCCCAGCATTTT. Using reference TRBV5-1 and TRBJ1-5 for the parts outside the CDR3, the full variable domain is KAGVTQTPRYLIKTRGQQVTLSCSPISGHRSVSWYQQTPGQGLQFLFEYFSETQRNKGNFPGRFSGRQFSNSRSEMNVSTLELGDSALYLCASSSEGPQPQHFGDGTRLSIL.

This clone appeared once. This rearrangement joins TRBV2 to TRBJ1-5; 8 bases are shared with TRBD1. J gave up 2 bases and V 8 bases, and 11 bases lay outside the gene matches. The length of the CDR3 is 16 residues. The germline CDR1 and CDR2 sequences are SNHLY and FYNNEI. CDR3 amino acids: CASRTTGGWGNQPQHF. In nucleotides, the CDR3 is TGTGCCAGCCGAACTACAGGGGGATGGGGCAATCAGCCCCAGCATTTT.

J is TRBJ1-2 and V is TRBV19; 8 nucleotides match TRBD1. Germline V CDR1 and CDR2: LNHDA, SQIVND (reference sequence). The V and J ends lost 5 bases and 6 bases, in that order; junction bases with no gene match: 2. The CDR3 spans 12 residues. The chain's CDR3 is CASSPDRDGYTF. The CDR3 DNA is TGTGCCAGTAGTCCGGACAGGGATGGCTACACCTTC.

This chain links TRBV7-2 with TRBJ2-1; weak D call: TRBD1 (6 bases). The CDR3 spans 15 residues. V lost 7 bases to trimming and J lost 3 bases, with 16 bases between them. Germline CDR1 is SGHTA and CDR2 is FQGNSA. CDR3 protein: CASTVTGGGYNEQFF. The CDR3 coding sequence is TGTGCCAGCACGGTGACAGGAGGTGGCTACAATGAGCAGTTCTTC.

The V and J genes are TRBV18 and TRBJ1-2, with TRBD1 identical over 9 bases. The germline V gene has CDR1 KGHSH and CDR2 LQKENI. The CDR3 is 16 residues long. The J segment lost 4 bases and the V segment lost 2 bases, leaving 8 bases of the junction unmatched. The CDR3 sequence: CASSPEGTGSGYGYTF. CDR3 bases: TGTGCCAGCTCACCAGAAGGGACAGGGTCTGGCTATGGCTACACCTTC.

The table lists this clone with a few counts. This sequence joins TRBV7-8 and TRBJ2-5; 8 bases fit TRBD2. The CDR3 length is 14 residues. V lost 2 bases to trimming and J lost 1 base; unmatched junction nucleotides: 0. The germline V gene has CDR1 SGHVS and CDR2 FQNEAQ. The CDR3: CASSLTSGQETQYF. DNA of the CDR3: TGTGCCAGCAGCTTAACTAGCGGCCAAGAGACCCAGTACTTC.

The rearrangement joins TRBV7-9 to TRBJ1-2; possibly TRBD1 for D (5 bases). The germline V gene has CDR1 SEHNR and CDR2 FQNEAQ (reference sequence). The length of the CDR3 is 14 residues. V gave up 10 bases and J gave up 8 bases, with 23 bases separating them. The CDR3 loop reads CATEKPGGRGGYTF. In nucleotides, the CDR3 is TGTGCCACCGAGAAACCGGGGGGAAGGGGCGGCTACACCTTC.

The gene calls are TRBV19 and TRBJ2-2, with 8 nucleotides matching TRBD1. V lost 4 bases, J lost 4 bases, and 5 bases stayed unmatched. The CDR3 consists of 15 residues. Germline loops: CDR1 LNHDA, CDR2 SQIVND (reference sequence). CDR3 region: CASSRETGVTGELFF. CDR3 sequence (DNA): TGTGCCAGTAGTAGGGAGACAGGGGTCACCGGGGAGCTGTTTTTT.

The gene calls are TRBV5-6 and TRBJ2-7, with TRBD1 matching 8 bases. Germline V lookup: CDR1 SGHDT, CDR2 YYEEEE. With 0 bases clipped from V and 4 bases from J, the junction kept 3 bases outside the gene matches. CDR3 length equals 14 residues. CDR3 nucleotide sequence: TGTGCCAGCAGCTTGGACAGGGGGGCATACGAGCAGTACTTC. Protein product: CASSLDRGAYEQYF. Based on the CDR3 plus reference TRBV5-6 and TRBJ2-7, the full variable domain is DAGVTQSPTHLIKTRGQQVTLRCSPKSGHDTVSWYQQALGQGPQFIFQYYEEEERQRGNFPDRFSGHQFPNYSSELNVNALLLGDSALYLCASSLDRGAYEQYFGPGTRLTVT.

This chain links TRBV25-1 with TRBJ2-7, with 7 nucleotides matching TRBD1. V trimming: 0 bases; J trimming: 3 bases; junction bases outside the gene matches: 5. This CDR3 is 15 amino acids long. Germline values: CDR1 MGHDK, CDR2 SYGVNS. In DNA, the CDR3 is TGTGCCAGCAGTGAATATAGGGGGCCGGGCTACGAGCAGTACTTC. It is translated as CASSEYRGPGYEQYF.

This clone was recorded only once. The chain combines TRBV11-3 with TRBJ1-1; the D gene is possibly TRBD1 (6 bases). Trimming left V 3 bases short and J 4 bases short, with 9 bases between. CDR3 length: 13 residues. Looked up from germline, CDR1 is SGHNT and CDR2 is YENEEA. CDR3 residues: CASSFSGATEAFF. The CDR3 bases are TGTGCCAGCAGCTTTTCAGGGGCCACTGAAGCTTTCTTT.

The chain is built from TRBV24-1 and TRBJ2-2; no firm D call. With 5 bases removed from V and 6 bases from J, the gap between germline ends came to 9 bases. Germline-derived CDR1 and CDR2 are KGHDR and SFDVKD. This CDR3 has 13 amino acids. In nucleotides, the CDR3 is TGTGCCACCAGTGTGCATGGGCCCGGGGAGCTGTTTTTT. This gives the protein CATSVHGPGELFF.

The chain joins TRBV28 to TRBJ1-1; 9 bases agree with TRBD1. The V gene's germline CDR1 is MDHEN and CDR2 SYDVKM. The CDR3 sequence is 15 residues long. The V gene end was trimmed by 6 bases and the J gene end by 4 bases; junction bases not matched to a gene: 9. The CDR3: CASRTVGTGSTEAFF. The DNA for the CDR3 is TGTGCCAGCAGGACGGTAGGGACAGGGTCCACTGAAGCTTTCTTT.